Following are 15 T cell receptor beta chains from one sample sequenced in a study of cytomegalovirus exposure and HLA in healthy donors. 13 Jbeta primers and 60 Vbeta primers were used for the PCR. Method: immunoSEQ multiplex PCR; TCRdb's copy keeps in-frame clones and lacks some. This sample carries about 150,000 clones, roughly 84% of them seen once, and the ten largest clones take 2% to 2.5%. The sample taken for sequencing was PBMCs. These receptors originate from a boy younger than 10 in good health and CMV-seronegative.

A few counts support this clone. The J gene is TRBJ2-7, the V gene TRBV9; a weak D match, TRBD1 (6 bases). Trimming left V 4 bases short and J 7 bases short, with 24 bases between. This CDR3 spans 16 amino acids. CDR1 is SGDLS and CDR2 is YYNGEE in the germline V gene. The CDR3 here is CASSLTAGTISSEQYF. For the CDR3, the DNA is TGTGCCAGCAGCCTTACCGCCGGGACAATCAGTTCTGAGCAGTACTTC.

The V and J genes are TRBV5-1 and TRBJ2-1; 7 nucleotides match TRBD1. This CDR3 has 17 residues. J was trimmed by 4 bases and V by 3 bases; bases with no gene match: 13. Germline loops: CDR1 SGHRS, CDR2 YFSETQ. This chain's CDR3 is CASSWGPRDSTYNEQFF. The DNA for the CDR3 is TGCGCCAGCAGCTGGGGCCCTAGGGACAGTACATACAATGAGCAGTTCTTC.

The chain has TRBV5-6 and TRBJ1-5; no firm D call. Germline values: CDR1 SGHDT, CDR2 YYEEEE. The CDR3 contains 13 residues. Between the trimmed V and J ends, which lost 0 bases and 6 bases, there was a span of 7 bases. This CDR3 reads CASSLAGSQPQHF. The CDR3 DNA follows: TGTGCCAGCAGCTTGGCCGGTTCTCAGCCCCAGCATTTT.

The CDR3 protein is CASSQVGRGQQPQHF. CDR3 coding DNA: TGTGCCAGCAGCCAAGTAGGCAGGGGGCAACAGCCCCAGCATTTT. This sequence joins TRBV4-2 and TRBJ1-5; 8 bases line up with TRBD1. Germline V gene data show CDR1 as LGHNA and CDR2 as YNFKEQ. CDR3 length: 15 amino acids. V trimming: 1 base; J trimming: 7 bases; junction bases outside the gene matches: 6.

V and J are TRBV7-3 and TRBJ2-1, with 11 bases identical to TRBD2. This CDR3 contains 15 residues. V was clipped by 1 base and J by 8 bases; unmatched bases: 4. Germline values: CDR1 SGHTA, CDR2 FQGTGA. CDR3 bases: TGTGCCAGCAGCTTAAGACTAGCGGGGCCCCATGAGCAGTTCTTC. It is translated as CASSLRLAGPHEQFF.

The gene calls are TRBV27 and TRBJ2-1; 8 bases match TRBD1. V shed 3 bases and J 6 bases; nucleotides not matched to a gene: 16. This CDR3 has 18 amino acids. The V gene's germline CDR1 is MNHEY and CDR2 SMNVEV (reference sequence). DNA of the CDR3: TGTGCCAGCAGTTTTATTACCGGACAGGGCAATATCGGCAATGAGCAGTTCTTC. It encodes CASSFITGQGNIGNEQFF.

The V and J genes are TRBV7-2 and TRBJ2-2; maybe TRBD1 (6 bases). CDR1 SGHTA and CDR2 FQGNSA come from the germline V gene. This CDR3 has 14 amino acids. V gave up 3 bases and J gave up 4 bases, with 9 bases separating them. The CDR3 loop reads CASSFLGGTGELFF. In DNA form, the CDR3 reads TGTGCCAGCAGCTTCCTAGGGGGCACCGGGGAGCTGTTTTTT.

V is TRBV27 and J is TRBJ2-3; 8 positions agree with TRBD1. Germline trimming cut 3 bases from V and 5 bases from J; bases unmatched to any gene: 1. Per germline, CDR1 MNHEY and CDR2 SMNVEV (reference sequence). This CDR3 spans 13 amino acids. The CDR3 is CASSLGTGDTQYF. Here the CDR3 DNA reads TGTGCCAGCAGTTTGGGGACAGGAGATACGCAGTATTTT.

This chain links TRBV6-5 with TRBJ1-1; D unresolved. This CDR3 has 14 residues. The V gene lost 0 bases and the J gene lost 3 bases, with 8 bases spanning the gap. The germline CDR1 and CDR2 sequences are MNHEY and SVGAGI. CDR3 in DNA: TGTGCCAGCAGTTACTCTACGGGATACACTGAAGCTTTCTTT. Residues: CASSYSTGYTEAFF.

This clone showed up just once. This rearrangement joins TRBV4-3 to TRBJ2-1; 10 positions agree with TRBD2. V lost 0 bases and J lost 0; bases outside the gene matches: 8. The CDR3 runs to 19 residues. Germline assignment: CDR1 LGHNA and CDR2 YSLEER. The CDR3 sequence: CASSQDIGTSDYSYNEQFF. In DNA, the CDR3 is TGCGCCAGCAGCCAAGATATTGGGACTAGCGATTACTCCTACAATGAGCAGTTCTTC.

The V call is TRBV14, the J call TRBJ2-5, with D possibly being TRBD2 (6 bases). The CDR3 spans 16 residues. V was shortened by 0 bases and J by 2 bases, with 13 bases between the two germline ends. Germline-derived CDR1 and CDR2 are SGHDN and FVKESK. The CDR3 reads CASSQDSGGEQETQYF. The CDR3 DNA reads as TGTGCCAGCAGCCAAGACTCGGGCGGGGAACAAGAGACCCAGTACTTC.

Turning to this clone: This same CDR3 is encoded by further DNA sequences in the sample. This rearrangement joins TRBV5-5 to TRBJ1-1; D is undetermined. CDR1 and CDR2 from the germline V gene are SGHKS and YYEKEE (reference sequence). Trimming left V 0 bases short and J 3 bases short, with 3 bases between. CDR3 size: 12 residues. CDR3 nucleotide sequence: TGTGCCAGCAGCTTGGCCGACACTGAAGCTTTCTTT. Amino acids: CASSLADTEAFF.

The chain links TRBV6-1 to TRBJ2-2, with 10 positions matching TRBD2. CDR1 is MNHNS, CDR2 SASEGT, per germline. Trimming removed 4 bases from V and 7 bases from J; junction bases left unmatched: 9. The CDR3 is made up of 16 amino acids. The CDR3 DNA is TGTGCCAGCAGTGGGGCCCCAGCGGGGGGGCACGGGGAGCTGTTTTTT. Translation: CASSGAPAGGHGELFF.

The chain employs TRBV5-1 and TRBJ2-3; 8 nucleotides match TRBD2. There are 15 residues in the CDR3. Trimming cost V 4 bases and J 5 bases; bases outside gene matches: 9. Germline CDR1 reads SGHRS; CDR2 reads YFSETQ. The DNA of the CDR3 is TGCGCCAGCAGCCAAGACGGGGGGGCGGGAGATACGCAGTATTTT. Its protein is CASSQDGGAGDTQYF.

Only a few counts were recorded for this clone. The J gene is TRBJ1-4, the V gene TRBV6-6; 9 bases fit TRBD1. Germline V gives CDR1 MNHNY, CDR2 SVGAGI (reference sequence). The trim removed 4 bases at V and 8 bases at J, leaving 5 bases unmatched. The CDR3 contains 14 residues. The chain's CDR3 is CASSWGQGREKLFF. For the CDR3, the DNA is TGTGCCAGCAGTTGGGGACAGGGTCGGGAAAAACTGTTTTTT.